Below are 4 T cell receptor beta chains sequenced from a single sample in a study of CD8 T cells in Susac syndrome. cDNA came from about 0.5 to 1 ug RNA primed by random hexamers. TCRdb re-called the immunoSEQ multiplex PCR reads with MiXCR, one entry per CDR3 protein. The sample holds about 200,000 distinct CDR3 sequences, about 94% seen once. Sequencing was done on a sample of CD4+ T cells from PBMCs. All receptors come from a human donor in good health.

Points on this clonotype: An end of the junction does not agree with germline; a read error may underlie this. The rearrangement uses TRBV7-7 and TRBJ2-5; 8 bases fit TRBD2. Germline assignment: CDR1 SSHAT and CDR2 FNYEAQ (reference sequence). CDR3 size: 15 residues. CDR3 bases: TGTGCTAGCAGCTCAGATCCGAGCGGGAGTGAGACCCAGTACTTC. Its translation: CASSSDPSGSETQYF. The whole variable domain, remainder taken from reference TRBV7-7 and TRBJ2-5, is GAGVSQSPRYKVTKRGQDVTLRCDPISSHATLYWYQQALGQGPEFLTYFNYEAQPDKSGLPSDRFSAERPEGSISTLTIQRTEQRDSAMYRCASSSDPSGSETQYFGPGTRLLVL.

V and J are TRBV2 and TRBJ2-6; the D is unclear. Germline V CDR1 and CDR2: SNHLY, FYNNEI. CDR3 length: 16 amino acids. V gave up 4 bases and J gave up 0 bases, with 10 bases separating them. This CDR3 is CASSVQYPSGANVLTF. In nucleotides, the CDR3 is TGTGCCAGCAGTGTACAGTACCCCTCTGGGGCCAACGTCCTGACTTTC.

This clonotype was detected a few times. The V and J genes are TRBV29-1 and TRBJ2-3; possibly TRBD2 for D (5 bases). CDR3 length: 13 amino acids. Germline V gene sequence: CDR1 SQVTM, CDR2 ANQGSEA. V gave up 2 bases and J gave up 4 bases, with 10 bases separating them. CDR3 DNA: TGCAGCGTTGAACCCAACGGGGCAGATACGCAGTATTTT. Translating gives CSVEPNGADTQYF.

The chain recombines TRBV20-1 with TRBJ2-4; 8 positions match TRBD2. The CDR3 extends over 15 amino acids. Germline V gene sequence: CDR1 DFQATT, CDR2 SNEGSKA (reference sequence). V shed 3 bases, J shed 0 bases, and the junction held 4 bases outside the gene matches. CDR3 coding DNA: TGCAGTGCTAGTGGCGCGGGGGGAGCCAAAAACATTCAGTACTTC. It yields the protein CSASGAGGAKNIQYF.